Each of the 2 T cell receptor beta chains below was sequenced from the same sample in a study of OX40 agonist ivuxolimab in advanced cancers. TCRdb's copy holds only in-frame clones and misses some; the assay was immunoSEQ multiplex PCR. This repertoire shows 80,000 to 95,000 clones, under 95% found once; its top ten account for roughly 8.7%. The source was CD4+ or CD8+ T cells sorted from blood, collected in a trial of the OX40 agonist ivuxolimab. Receptor source: an adult with an advanced solid tumor such as melanoma, head and neck, liver or kidney cancer.

The rearrangement uses TRBV2 and TRBJ2-7; 7 bases align to TRBD1. The CDR3 covers 14 residues. After removal of 8 bases from V and 4 bases from J, the junction contained 11 bases not matched to a gene. Germline V CDR1 and CDR2: SNHLY, FYNNEI. The CDR3 DNA is TGTGCCAGCCACAGGGGCCTCCTGACTTACGAGCAGTACTTC. This gives the protein CASHRGLLTYEQYF.

V is TRBV30 and J is TRBJ2-7; D may correspond to TRBD1 or TRBD2 (5 bases each). CDR3 length equals 15 residues. V was pared by 0 bases and J by 3 bases, with 15 bases between. Germline V gene lookup returns CDR1 GTSNPN and CDR2 SVGIG (reference sequence). The CDR3 sequence is CAWSVKRGRDYEQYF. The CDR3 bases are TGTGCCTGGAGTGTAAAACGGGGCAGGGACTACGAGCAGTACTTC.